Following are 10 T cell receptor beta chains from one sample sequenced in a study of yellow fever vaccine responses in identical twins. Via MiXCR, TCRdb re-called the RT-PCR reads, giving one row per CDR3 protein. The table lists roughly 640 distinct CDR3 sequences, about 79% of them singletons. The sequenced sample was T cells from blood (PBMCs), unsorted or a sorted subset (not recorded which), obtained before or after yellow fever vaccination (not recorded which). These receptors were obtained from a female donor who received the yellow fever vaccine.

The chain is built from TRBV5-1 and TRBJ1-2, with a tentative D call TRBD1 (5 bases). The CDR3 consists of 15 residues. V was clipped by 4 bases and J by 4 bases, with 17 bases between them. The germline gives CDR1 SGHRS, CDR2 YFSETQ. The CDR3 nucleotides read TGCGCCAGCAGCCTGCGGGGGGGACGGAGCTATGGCTACACCTTC. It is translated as CASSLRGGRSYGYTF.

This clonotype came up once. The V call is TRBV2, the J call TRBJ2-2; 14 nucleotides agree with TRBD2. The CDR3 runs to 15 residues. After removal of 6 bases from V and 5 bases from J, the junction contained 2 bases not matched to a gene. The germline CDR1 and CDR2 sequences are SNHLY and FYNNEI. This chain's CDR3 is CASRRLAGGTGELFF. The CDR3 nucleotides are TGTGCCAGCAGGCGACTAGCGGGGGGGACCGGGGAGCTGTTTTTT.

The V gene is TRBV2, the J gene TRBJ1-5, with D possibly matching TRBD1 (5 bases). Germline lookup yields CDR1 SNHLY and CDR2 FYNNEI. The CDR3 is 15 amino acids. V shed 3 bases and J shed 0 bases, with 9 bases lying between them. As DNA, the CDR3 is TGTGCCAGCAGTGACTGGCAGGGTAGCAATCAGCCCCAGCATTTT. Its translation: CASSDWQGSNQPQHF.

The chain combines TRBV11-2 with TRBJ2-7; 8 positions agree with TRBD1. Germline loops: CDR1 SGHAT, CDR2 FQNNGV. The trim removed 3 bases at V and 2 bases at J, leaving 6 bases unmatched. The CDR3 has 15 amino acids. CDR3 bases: TGTGCCAGCAGCTTGCTCCGGACAGGGACCTACGAGCAGTACTTC. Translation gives CASSLLRTGTYEQYF.

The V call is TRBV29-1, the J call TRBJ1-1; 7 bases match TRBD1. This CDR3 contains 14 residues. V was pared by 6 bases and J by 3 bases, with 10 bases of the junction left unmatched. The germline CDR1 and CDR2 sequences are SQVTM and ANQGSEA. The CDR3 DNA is TGCAGCGTCCCCCTAGGTCAGGGGGACACTGAAGCTTTCTTT. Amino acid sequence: CSVPLGQGDTEAFF.

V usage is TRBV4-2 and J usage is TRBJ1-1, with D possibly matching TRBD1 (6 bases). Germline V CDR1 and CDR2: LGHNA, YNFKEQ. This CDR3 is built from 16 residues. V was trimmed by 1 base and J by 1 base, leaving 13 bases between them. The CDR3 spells CASSQVGGVGNTEAFF. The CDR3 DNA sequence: TGTGCCAGCAGCCAAGTGGGGGGCGTAGGGAACACTGAAGCTTTCTTT.

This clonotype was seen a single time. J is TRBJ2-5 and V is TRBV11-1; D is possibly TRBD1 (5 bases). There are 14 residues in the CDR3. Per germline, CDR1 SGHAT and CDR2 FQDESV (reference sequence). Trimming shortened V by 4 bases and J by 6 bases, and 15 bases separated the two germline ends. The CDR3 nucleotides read TGTGCCAGCAGCTATTCAGGGAATAAGAAGACCCAGTACTTC. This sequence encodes CASSYSGNKKTQYF.

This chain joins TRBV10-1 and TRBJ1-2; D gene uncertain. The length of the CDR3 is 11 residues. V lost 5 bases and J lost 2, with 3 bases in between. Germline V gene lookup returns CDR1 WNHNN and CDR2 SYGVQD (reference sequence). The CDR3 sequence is CASSKNYGYTF. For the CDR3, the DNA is TGCGCCAGCAGTAAGAACTATGGCTACACCTTC.

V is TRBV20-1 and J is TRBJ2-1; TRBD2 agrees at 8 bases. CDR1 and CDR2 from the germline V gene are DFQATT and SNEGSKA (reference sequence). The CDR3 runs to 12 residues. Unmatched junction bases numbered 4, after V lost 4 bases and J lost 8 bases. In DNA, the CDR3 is TGCAGTGCTAACCCAGCGGGAGATGAGCAGTTCTTC. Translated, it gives CSANPAGDEQFF.

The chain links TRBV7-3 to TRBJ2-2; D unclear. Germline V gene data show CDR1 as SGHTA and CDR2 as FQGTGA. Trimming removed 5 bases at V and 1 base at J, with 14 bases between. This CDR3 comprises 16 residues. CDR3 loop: CASSPSEKGNTGELFF. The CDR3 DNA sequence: TGTGCCAGCAGCCCCTCGGAGAAAGGGAACACCGGGGAGCTGTTTTTT.